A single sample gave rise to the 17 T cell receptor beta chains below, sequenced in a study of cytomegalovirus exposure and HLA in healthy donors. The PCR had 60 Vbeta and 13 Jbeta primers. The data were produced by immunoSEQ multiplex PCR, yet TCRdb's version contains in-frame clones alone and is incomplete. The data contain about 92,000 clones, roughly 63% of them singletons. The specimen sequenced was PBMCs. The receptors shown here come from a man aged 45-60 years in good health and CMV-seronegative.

The CDR3 nucleotides are TGTGCCAGCAGTGAAGGACAGGTCCATCAGCCCCAGCATTTT. It is translated as CASSEGQVHQPQHF. V usage is TRBV6-1 and J usage is TRBJ1-5, with a tentative D call TRBD1 (6 bases). Per germline, CDR1 MNHNS and CDR2 SASEGT. The CDR3 spans 14 residues. V dropped 1 base and J dropped 5 bases, with 9 bases sitting between them.

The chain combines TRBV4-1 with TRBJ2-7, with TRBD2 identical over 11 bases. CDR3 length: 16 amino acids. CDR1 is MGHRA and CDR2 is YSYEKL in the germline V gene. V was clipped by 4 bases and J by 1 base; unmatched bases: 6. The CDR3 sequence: CASSRDTSGSSYEQYV. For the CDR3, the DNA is TGCGCCAGCAGCCGAGATACTAGCGGGAGTTCCTACGAGCAGTACGTC.

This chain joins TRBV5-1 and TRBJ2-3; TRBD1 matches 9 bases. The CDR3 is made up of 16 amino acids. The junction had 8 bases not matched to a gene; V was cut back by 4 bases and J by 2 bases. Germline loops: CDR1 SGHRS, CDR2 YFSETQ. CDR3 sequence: CASSTGQGMVTDTQYF. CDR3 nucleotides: TGCGCCAGCAGCACCGGACAGGGGATGGTCACAGATACGCAGTATTTT.

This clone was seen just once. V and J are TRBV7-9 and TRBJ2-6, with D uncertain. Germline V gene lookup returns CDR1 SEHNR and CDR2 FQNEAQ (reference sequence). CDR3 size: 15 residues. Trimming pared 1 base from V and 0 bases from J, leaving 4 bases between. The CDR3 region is CASSLGDSGANVLTF. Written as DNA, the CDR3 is TGTGCCAGCAGCTTAGGAGACTCTGGGGCCAACGTCCTGACTTTC.

The CDR3 nucleotides read TGTGCCAGCAGCTTTGACAGGGCCCTAGGGGCTTTCTTT. It codes for CASSFDRALGAFF. The chain recombines TRBV5-4 with TRBJ1-1, with TRBD1 matching over 7 bases. The trim removed 2 bases at V and 11 bases at J, leaving 9 bases unmatched. CDR3 length: 13 residues. Germline CDR1 and CDR2: SGHNT and YYREEE (reference sequence).

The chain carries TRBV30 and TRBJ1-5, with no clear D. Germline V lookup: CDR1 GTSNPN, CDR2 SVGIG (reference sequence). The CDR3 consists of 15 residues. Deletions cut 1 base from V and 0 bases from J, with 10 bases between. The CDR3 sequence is CAWSDNSGSNQPQHF. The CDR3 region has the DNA TGTGCCTGGAGTGACAACAGTGGTAGCAATCAGCCCCAGCATTTT.

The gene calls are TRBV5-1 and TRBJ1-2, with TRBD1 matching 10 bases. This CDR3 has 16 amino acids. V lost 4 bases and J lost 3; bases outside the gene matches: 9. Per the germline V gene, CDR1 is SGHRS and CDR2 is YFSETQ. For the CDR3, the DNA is TGCGCCAGCAGCGCCGGCCCGACAGGGGGCGACTATGGCTACACCTTC. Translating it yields CASSAGPTGGDYGYTF.

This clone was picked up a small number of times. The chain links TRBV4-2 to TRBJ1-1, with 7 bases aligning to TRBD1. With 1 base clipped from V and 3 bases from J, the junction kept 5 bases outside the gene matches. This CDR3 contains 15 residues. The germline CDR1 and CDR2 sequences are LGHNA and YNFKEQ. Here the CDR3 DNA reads TGTGCCAGCAGCCAAGGGACAGGTGCGTACACTGAAGCTTTCTTT. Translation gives CASSQGTGAYTEAFF.

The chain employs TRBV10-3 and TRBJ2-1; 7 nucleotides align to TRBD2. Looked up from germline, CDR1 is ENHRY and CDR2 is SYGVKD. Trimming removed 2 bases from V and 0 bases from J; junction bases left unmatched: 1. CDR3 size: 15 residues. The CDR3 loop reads CAISEREVSYNEQFF. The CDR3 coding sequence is TGTGCCATCAGTGAGCGGGAGGTCTCCTACAATGAGCAGTTCTTC.

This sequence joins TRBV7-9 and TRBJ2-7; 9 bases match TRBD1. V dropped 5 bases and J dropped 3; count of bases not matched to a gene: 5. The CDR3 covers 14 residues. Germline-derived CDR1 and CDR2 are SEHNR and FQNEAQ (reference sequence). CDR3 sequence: CASSNRDRVYEQYV. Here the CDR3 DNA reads TGTGCCAGCAGCAACCGGGACAGGGTCTACGAGCAGTACGTC.

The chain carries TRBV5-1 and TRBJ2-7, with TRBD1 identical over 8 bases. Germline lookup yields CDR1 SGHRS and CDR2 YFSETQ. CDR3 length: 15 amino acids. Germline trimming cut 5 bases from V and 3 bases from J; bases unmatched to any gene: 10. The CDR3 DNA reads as TGCGCCAGCAGTCCGGGACAGGATCCTGTCTACGAGCAGTACGTC. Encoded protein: CASSPGQDPVYEQYV.

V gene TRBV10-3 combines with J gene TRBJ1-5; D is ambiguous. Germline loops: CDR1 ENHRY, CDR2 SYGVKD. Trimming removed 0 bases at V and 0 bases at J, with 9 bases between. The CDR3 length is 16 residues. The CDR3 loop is CAISESEYDSNQPQHF. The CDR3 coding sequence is TGTGCCATCAGTGAGTCGGAGTATGATAGCAATCAGCCCCAGCATTTT.

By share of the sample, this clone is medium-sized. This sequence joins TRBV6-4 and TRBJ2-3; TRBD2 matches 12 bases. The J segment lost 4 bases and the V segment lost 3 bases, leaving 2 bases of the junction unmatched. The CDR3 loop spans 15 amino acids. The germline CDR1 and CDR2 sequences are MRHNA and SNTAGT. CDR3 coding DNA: TGTGCCAGCAGTGAGACTAGCGGGGGCGCAGATACGCAGTATTTT. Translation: CASSETSGGADTQYF.

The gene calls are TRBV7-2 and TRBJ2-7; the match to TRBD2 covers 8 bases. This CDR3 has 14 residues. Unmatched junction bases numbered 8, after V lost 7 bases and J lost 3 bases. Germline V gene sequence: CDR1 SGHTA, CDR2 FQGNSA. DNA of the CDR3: TGTGCCAGCACCCCGCCGGGACTAGGCTACGAGCAGTACTTC. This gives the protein CASTPPGLGYEQYF.

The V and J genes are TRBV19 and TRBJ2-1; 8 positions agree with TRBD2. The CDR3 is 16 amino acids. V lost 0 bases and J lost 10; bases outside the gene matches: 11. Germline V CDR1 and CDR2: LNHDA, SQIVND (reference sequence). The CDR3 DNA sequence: TGTGCCAGTAGTATAGAGACGGGAGGGCCGGGAGGGGAGCAGTTCTTC. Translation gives CASSIETGGPGGEQFF.

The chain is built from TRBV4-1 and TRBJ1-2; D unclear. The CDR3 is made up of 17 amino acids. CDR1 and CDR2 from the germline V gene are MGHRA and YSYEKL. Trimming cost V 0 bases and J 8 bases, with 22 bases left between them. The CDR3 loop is CASSQEERGLQERGYTF. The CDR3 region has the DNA TGCGCCAGCAGCCAAGAAGAACGGGGTCTACAAGAGCGGGGCTACACCTTC.

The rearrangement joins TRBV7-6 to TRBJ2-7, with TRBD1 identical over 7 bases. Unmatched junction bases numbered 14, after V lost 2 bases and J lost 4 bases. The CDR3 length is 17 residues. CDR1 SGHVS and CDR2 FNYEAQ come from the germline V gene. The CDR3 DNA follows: TGTGCCAGCAGCTTACCGCACAGGGGAATTCTAACTTACGAGCAGTACGTC. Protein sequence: CASSLPHRGILTYEQYV.